These T cell receptor beta chains were read from a single sample in a study of blood T cell repertoires in COVID-19. Profiled with immunoSEQ multiplex PCR; TCRdb holds only in-frame clones, not every one. The data contain 50,000 to 65,000 clones, roughly 82% of them singletons. Material: peripheral blood. Every receptor here comes from an older woman with acute or convalescent COVID-19. The CDR3 runs from the conserved cysteine through the conserved F or W. D genes are given only for firm matches. Size is omitted from some rows. Given values are once, few, many or a class for expanded clones.

>-|TRBJ1-1|TRBV5-8|16|-
CASSFQGGYMNTEAFF
TGTGCCAGCAGCTTTCAGGGAGGGTACATGAACACTGAAGCTTTCTTT
>TRBD1|TRBJ2-3|TRBV10-3|12|-
CAIGQGTDTQYF
TGTGCCATCGGACAGGGGACAGATACGCAGTATTTT
>TRBD1|TRBJ1-2|TRBV4-3|15|once
CASSTQQGANYGYTF
TGCGCCAGCAGCACCCAACAGGGGGCAAACTATGGCTACACCTTC
>TRBD1|TRBJ1-1|TRBV27|14|-
CASSRDSRVTEAFF
TGTGCCAGCAGTCGGGACAGCCGTGTCACTGAAGCTTTCTTT
>-|TRBJ1-6|TRBV5-4|12|-
CASSATNSPLHF
TGTGCCAGCAGCGCAACTAACTCACCCCTCCACTTT
>-|TRBJ2-3|TRBV2|15|-
CASSEQRVSTDTQYF
TGTGCCAGCAGTGAACAGCGGGTGAGCACAGATACGCAGTATTTT
>-|TRBJ1-5|TRBV21-1|14|-
CASTGDVSNQPQHF
TGTGCCAGCACGGGGGACGTTAGCAATCAGCCCCAGCATTTT
>TRBD2|TRBJ2-3|TRBV5-1|16|-
CASSIQRGSSTDTQYF
TGCGCCAGCAGCATACAGCGGGGGTCTAGCACAGATACGCAGTATTTT
>TRBD1|TRBJ2-1|TRBV6-2/TRBV6-3|15|-
CASSNRDRAYNEQFF
TGTGCCAGCAGCAACCGGGACAGAGCCTACAATGAGCAGTTCTTC
>-|TRBJ2-5|TRBV5-6|17|-
CASSPASSAPYQETQYF
TGTGCCAGCAGCCCTGCTTCTAGCGCCCCGTACCAAGAGACCCAGTACTTC
>TRBD1|TRBJ2-7|TRBV27|13|few
CASSWDSSYEQYF
TGTGCCAGCAGTTGGGACAGCTCGTACGAGCAGTACTTC
>TRBD2|TRBJ2-1|TRBV7-9|16|-
CASSLARLAGGNEQFF
TGTGCCAGCAGCTTAGCGCGGCTAGCGGGGGGCAATGAGCAGTTCTTC
>TRBD1|TRBJ1-6|TRBV2|15|-
CASRPGTGGNSPLHF
TGTGCCAGCAGGCCCGGGACAGGGGGTAATTCACCCCTCCACTTT
>-|TRBJ2-3|TRBV21-1|20|-
CASSPYAPDRVDGSTDTQYF
TGTGCCAGCAGCCCGTACGCCCCGGACAGGGTGGACGGTAGCACAGATACGCAGTATTTT
>-|TRBJ2-5|TRBV7-2|16|-
CASSIVWGGSRETQYF
TGTGCCAGCAGCATAGTTTGGGGGGGCAGTCGGGAGACCCAGTACTTC
>-|TRBJ1-5|TRBV6-1|15|-
CASSERGDPYQPQHF
TGTGCCAGCAGTGAACGGGGGGACCCCTATCAGCCCCAGCATTTT
>-|TRBJ1-2|TRBV20-1|13|-
CSASLDINYGYTF
TGCAGTGCTAGTTTGGACATTAACTATGGCTACACCTTC
>TRBD1|TRBJ1-1|TRBV7-3|15|-
CASSLIGQGATEAFF
TGTGCCAGCAGCTTAATTGGACAGGGGGCGACTGAAGCTTTCTTT
>TRBD2|TRBJ2-2|TRBV30|15|-
CAWSGLAGRVGELFF
TGTGCCTGGAGTGGGTTAGCGGGGCGGGTCGGGGAGCTGTTTTTT
>TRBD2|TRBJ2-5|TRBV6-5|14|-
CASSPGGYQETQYF
TGTGCCAGCAGCCCCGGGGGGTACCAAGAGACCCAGTACTTC
>-|TRBJ1-1|TRBV7-8|14|-
CASSIGQMNTEAFF
TGTGCCAGCAGCATCGGACAGATGAACACTGAAGCTTTCTTT
>TRBD1|TRBJ1-5|TRBV7-9|17|-
CASSLAGTGTSNQPQHF
TGTGCCAGCAGCTTAGCAGGGACAGGGACGAGCAATCAGCCCCAGCATTTT